This is a list of T cell receptor beta chains from one sample in a study of blood T cell repertoires in COVID-19. Clones were read by immunoSEQ multiplex PCR, and TCRdb kept only the in-frame ones, dropping some. The table includes 200,000 to 250,000 clones, around 82% detected once. Material for sequencing was peripheral blood. The receptors derive from a woman aged 80 or over with acute or convalescent COVID-19. The CDR3 runs from the conserved cysteine through the conserved F or W. A D gene is named only where the DNA matches it firmly. Expanded clones are given a class, and other clones once, few, many or no size at all.

clone_size j_call v_call d_call cdr3_nt cdr3_aa
. TRBJ1-5 TRBV7-9 . TGTGCCAGCAGGGGGGGTGGAAGCAATCAGCCCCAGCATTTT CASRGGGSNQPQHF
. TRBJ2-3 TRBV5-1 . TGCGCCAGCAGCTTGGAGAGGGGGACGCAGTATTTT CASSLERGTQYF
few TRBJ2-2 TRBV9 . TGTGCCAGCAGCGTCGCGCCGGACACCGGGGAGCTGTTTTTT CASSVAPDTGELFF
few TRBJ2-5 TRBV4-3 . TGCGCCAGCAGCCAAGGACTCCAAGAGACCCAGTACTTC CASSQGLQETQYF
. TRBJ1-1 TRBV12-5 . TGTGCTAGTGGTCTTGCAGGGGCTTCGACTGAAGCTTTCTTT CASGLAGASTEAFF
few TRBJ2-6 TRBV5-6 . TGTGCCAGCAGCGAGCCGGGAGCCCGGCCTGGGGCCAACGTCCTGACTTTC CASSEPGARPGANVLTF
few TRBJ2-5 TRBV27 TRBD2 TGTGCCAGCAGTCCTCGGACTAGCGGGGGGACCCAGACCCAGTACTTC CASSPRTSGGTQTQYF
. TRBJ2-7 TRBV2 . TGTGCCGGGGGGACAGAGGTTGGTTCCTACGAGCAGTACTTC CAGGTEVGSYEQYF
. TRBJ2-1 TRBV4-2 TRBD2 TGTGCCAGCAGCCAAGCCAGCGGGGGGGCCCTGTATGAGCAGTTCTTC CASSQASGGALYEQFF
. TRBJ1-1 TRBV19 TRBD1 TGTGCCAGCGCCGAGACAGGGATGAACACTGAAGCTTTCTTT CASAETGMNTEAFF
few TRBJ1-6 TRBV3-1/TRBV3-2 . TGTGCCAGCAGCCCCTCACTTAATTCACCCCTCCACTTT CASSPSLNSPLHF
. TRBJ2-1 TRBV19 TRBD2 TGTGCCACTCGACTAGCGGGGTATGAGCAGTTCTTC CATRLAGYEQFF
. TRBJ1-6 TRBV2 TRBD1 TGTGCCAGCAGTGGGAACAGGGGTCTTTCACCCCTCCACTTT CASSGNRGLSPLHF
once TRBJ2-1 TRBV7-3 TRBD2 TGTGCCAGCAGCGTCGGGACTACCTACAATGAGCAGTTCTTC CASSVGTTYNEQFF
. TRBJ1-4 TRBV24-1 TRBD1 TGTGCCACCAGTGAGGGAGGGACAGGGGTCGAAAAACTGTTTTTT CATSEGGTGVEKLFF
. TRBJ2-2 TRBV3-1/TRBV3-2 TRBD2 TGTGCCAGCAGGTTAGCGGGGGGGCATGACACCGGGGAGCTGTTTTTT CASRLAGGHDTGELFF
. TRBJ1-1 TRBV7-8 . TGTGCCAGCAGCCCCCGGAGGTGGCGGGTGAACACTGAAGCTTTCTTT CASSPRRWRVNTEAFF
. TRBJ2-1 TRBV19 TRBD2 TGTGCCAGTAGACCTAGCGGGGGGCCCTACAATGAGCAGTTCTTC CASRPSGGPYNEQFF
. TRBJ1-1 TRBV25-1 . TGTGCCAGCAGTGAGATAGGGGTAAGTGGCACTGAAGCTTTCTTT CASSEIGVSGTEAFF
. TRBJ2-3 TRBV11-3 . TGTGCCAGCAGCTTGGGCTTCACAGATACGCAGTATTTT CASSLGFTDTQYF